The 11 T cell receptor beta chains below all came from one sample that was sequenced in a study of OX40 agonist ivuxolimab in advanced cancers. Some clones are missing from TCRdb's copy, which holds only in-frame ones; the method was immunoSEQ multiplex PCR. The repertoire holds 40,000 or so clones, with roughly 90% as singletons. The starting material was CD4+ or CD8+ T cells sorted from blood, obtained in a trial of the OX40 agonist ivuxolimab. The receptors were sampled from an adult with an advanced solid tumor such as melanoma, head and neck, liver or kidney cancer.

The rearrangement links TRBV2 to TRBJ2-7, with TRBD2 matching over 9 bases. V shed 6 bases and J 3 bases; nucleotides not matched to a gene: 6. This CDR3 contains 14 residues. Germline loops: CDR1 SNHLY, CDR2 FYNNEI. CDR3 loop: CASRTGSGSYEQYF. The CDR3, as DNA: TGTGCCAGCAGGACGGGTAGCGGGAGCTACGAGCAGTACTTC. The whole variable domain, remainder taken from reference TRBV2 and TRBJ2-7, is EPEVTQTPSHQVTQMGQEVILRCVPISNHLYFYWYRQILGQKVEFLVSFYNNEISEKSEIFDDQFSVERPDGSNFTLKIRSTKLEDSAMYFCASRTGSGSYEQYFGPGTRLTVT.

As DNA, the CDR3 is TGCGCCAGCAGTCCGACAGGGACCGGGGAGCTGTTTTTT. Translating gives CASSPTGTGELFF. This chain uses TRBV5-1 with TRBJ2-2, with TRBD1 matching over 7 bases. The CDR3 totals 13 residues. Germline V gene data show CDR1 as SGHRS and CDR2 as YFSETQ. Trimming at V came to 5 bases and at J to 5 bases, leaving 3 bases not matched to a gene.

The CDR3 reads CASSLEGGTWDTQYF. Here the CDR3 DNA reads TGTGCCAGCAGCTTAGAAGGAGGAACTTGGGATACGCAGTATTTT. The V gene is TRBV7-6, the J gene TRBJ2-3; the D gene is possibly TRBD2 (5 bases). V was shortened by 1 base and J by 6 bases, with 14 bases between the two germline ends. The CDR3 covers 15 residues. Germline V lookup: CDR1 SGHVS, CDR2 FNYEAQ. Full variable domain (rest looked up from reference TRBV7-6 and TRBJ2-3): GAGVSQSPRYKVTKRGQDVALRCDPISGHVSLYWYRQALGQGPEFLTYFNYEAQQDKSGLPNDRFSAERPEGSISTLTIQRTEQRDSAMYRCASSLEGGTWDTQYFGPGTRLTVL.

The V call is TRBV29-1, the J call TRBJ2-1, with 9 bases that match TRBD2. From germline, CDR1 is SQVTM and CDR2 ANQGSEA. CDR3 length: 14 residues. The junction had 6 bases not matched to a gene; V was cut back by 7 bases and J by 2 bases. DNA for the CDR3: TGCAGCGCCACGCGGGAGGGAACCTACAATGAGCAGTTCTTC. This sequence encodes CSATREGTYNEQFF.

The chain recombines TRBV6-5 with TRBJ2-5; 8 nucleotides match TRBD1. The germline gives CDR1 MNHEY, CDR2 SVGAGI. This CDR3 region has 15 residues. V trimming: 7 bases; J trimming: 2 bases; junction bases outside the gene matches: 9. Here the CDR3 reads CASTRSGGLQETQYF. The DNA for the CDR3 is TGTGCCAGCACCAGGTCAGGGGGCCTACAAGAGACCCAGTACTTC.

This chain uses TRBV30 with TRBJ2-7, with 9 bases identical to TRBD1. This CDR3 spans 13 amino acids. Germline V gene lookup returns CDR1 GTSNPN and CDR2 SVGIG (reference sequence). Trimming cost V 5 bases and J 7 bases; bases outside gene matches: 9. The CDR3 loop is CAWEDRGFKEQYF. CDR3 bases: TGTGCCTGGGAGGACAGGGGATTTAAAGAGCAGTACTTC.

The gene calls are TRBV27 and TRBJ2-7; 9 bases match TRBD2. This CDR3 spans 14 amino acids. The ends lost 2 bases at V and 5 bases at J; junction bases unmatched: 4. Per the germline V gene, CDR1 is MNHEY and CDR2 is SMNVEV (reference sequence). CDR3 DNA: TGTGCCAGCAGTTTACTTGCGGGGGGGCACGAGCAGTACTTC. Translated: CASSLLAGGHEQYF.

The chain couples TRBV28 to TRBJ2-7, with TRBD1 identical over 9 bases. This CDR3 is 15 amino acids long. V shed 9 bases and J 1 base; nucleotides not matched to a gene: 10. In germline, CDR1 is MDHEN, CDR2 SYDVKM. Here the CDR3 reads CASSLGQGLSYEQYF. DNA of the CDR3: TGTGCCAGTTCCTTGGGACAGGGACTTTCCTACGAGCAGTACTTC. Using reference TRBV28 and TRBJ2-7 for the parts outside the CDR3, the full variable domain is DVKVTQSSRYLVKRTGEKVFLECVQDMDHENMFWYRQDPGLGLRLIYFSYDVKMKEKGDIPEGYSVSREKKERFSLILESASTNQTSMYLCASSLGQGLSYEQYFGPGTRLTVT.

The chain combines TRBV27 with TRBJ1-1; D unclear. This CDR3 is built from 13 residues. V lost 2 bases, J lost 4 bases, and 8 bases lay in between. Germline values: CDR1 MNHEY, CDR2 SMNVEV (reference sequence). CDR3 loop: CASSLGRFTEAFF. CDR3 coding DNA: TGTGCCAGCAGTTTAGGGCGGTTCACTGAAGCTTTCTTT.

The CDR3 protein is CASSELILAGRDEQFF. The CDR3 bases are TGTGCCAGCAGTGAATTGATCCTAGCGGGAAGGGATGAGCAGTTCTTC. V and J are TRBV6-1 and TRBJ2-1; TRBD2 matches at 9 bases. Germline V lookup: CDR1 MNHNS, CDR2 SASEGT. This CDR3 has 16 amino acids. V gave up 2 bases and J gave up 8 bases; unmatched junction bases: 10.

The chain employs TRBV7-2 and TRBJ2-2; TRBD2 agrees at 9 bases. Trimming took 2 bases from V and 6 from J; bases not matched to a gene: 13. Germline loops: CDR1 SGHTA, CDR2 FQGNSA. CDR3 length: 18 residues. This CDR3 reads CASSLSVAGLALPGELFF. The CDR3 nucleotides read TGTGCCAGCAGCTTAAGTGTTGCGGGACTAGCCCTTCCCGGGGAGCTGTTTTTT.